This record covers a single T cell receptor (beta chain). Its antigen is still unknown. Base qualities are not recorded, but no much larger clone differs from it by a single base. This record comes from a study of blood T cell repertoires in COVID-19 (dated by TCRdb to 2018 to 2021). At the level of the whole study: Samples from collaborators originated in the United States, Italy and Spain and spanned both the acute and convalescent phases of COVID-19. Samples were obtained from the ongoing ImmuneRACE study (first 160 participants) and from 1,254 subjects provided by 6 global collaborators. Where available, HLA class I and class II types were obtained from metadata supplied by the sample provider rather than from assay-based typing. The repertoires were made available in a free public database intended to serve as a resource for research on the immune response to SARS-CoV-2. Deeply sampled blood TCRbeta repertoires from subjects exposed to, actively infected with, or recovered from COVID-19 were included in the dataset. The prospective study material was composed of cDNA or gDNA derived from T cells, B-cell-depleted T cells, or PBMCs. A de-identified subject ID, COVID-19 status, age in years and sex were almost always included in the sample metadata.

TCRbeta CDR3 regions were amplified from genomic DNA by means of the immunoSEQ Assay, a bias-controlled multiplex PCR. Concerning the study's data processing: Within the assay, amplification of reference gene primers was used to estimate how many nucleated cells each sample contained. Sequence reads were collapsed and filtered to measure the absolute abundance of every unique TCRbeta CDR3 rearrangement. For each sample, productive Simpson clonality was calculated by taking the square root of Simpson's diversity index across productive rearrangements. This is the immuneACCESS table as TCRdb keeps it, with only in-frame sequences that have V and J called. A part of the clones is gone; compared with another copy, unresolved V genes explain less than half, and the rest is unexplained. Clonal size and the V and J genes are those of that table, whereas D and trimming came from the DNA. Counted in this sample were tens of thousands of clones; around 83% of them appeared once. Roughly an eighth of the sample is taken by the ten largest.

Each collaborating institution followed its own protocols to collect whole blood in K2EDTA tubes. Collaborator samples were shipped for TCRbeta analysis as frozen whole blood, isolated PBMCs, or DNA extracted from either sample type. CDR1 and CDR2, per the germline V gene, are MDHEN and SYDVKM. Spanning cysteine to phenylalanine, the CDR3 consists of 14 amino acids. Here the CDR3 DNA is all that survives: 42 bases in frame from base 1. Deletion took 3 bases off V and 5 bases off J, with a span of 13 bases between the germline ends. Points the paper makes about the study in general: The quantity of clinical and demographic metadata differed by source and by participant and was supplied without curation.

The TCR originated in a human donor in a cohort sampled during active COVID-19. The sample was peripheral blood. The V and J segments used are TRBV28 and TRBJ2-5; perhaps TRBD2 is the D gene, with 6 bases matching. The CDR3 here reads CASSFGRRGETQYF. The sequence in DNA is TGTGCCAGCAGTTTCGGGAGACGAGGGGAGACCCAGTACTTC.